The TCR beta chain under discussion was sequenced for a study of blood T cell repertoires in COVID-19. Whole-study context: Samples came from the United States, Italy and Spain, spanning acute and convalescent COVID-19. From T cells, B-cell-depleted T cells, or PBMCs came the material, which was cDNA or gDNA.

The ends were cut back, 6 bases at V and 0 bases at J, with 11 bases in the middle. Looked up from germline, CDR1 is SGHTA and CDR2 is FQGTGA. This CDR3 region has 15 residues. Original data processing: Reference gene primers were amplified, and this amplification served to estimate nucleated cell counts. Sequencing was performed with immunoSEQ multiplex PCR; in TCRdb, only in-frame clones are kept and a portion is missing. Clone size and V and J calls were adopted from that table, with D and trimming inferred from the DNA. Of some 120,000 clones listed, 82% are singletons. The chain combines TRBV7-3 with TRBJ2-2, with D perhaps TRBD1 (6 bases). This sequence was found in a man between 65 and 85 years old with acute or convalescent COVID-19. The sequenced sample was peripheral blood. The CDR3 protein is CASSSTGSNTGELFF. The CDR3, as DNA: TGTGCCAGCAGTTCGACAGGCTCGAACACCGGGGAGCTGTTTTTT.